Sequencing of this TCR beta chain was carried out in a study of shared clonotypes between healthy human individuals (dated by TCRdb to the early 2020s). Study-wide context: A couple of women and a few men aged 18 to 49 years were included in the cohort. Blood TCR repertoires of about five healthy adults were deeply sequenced to estimate repertoire size and the extent of clonotype sharing between individuals. Leukapheresis yielded between about 0.85 and 10 billion PBMCs per donor. Different laboratories and diverse techniques were used to prepare libraries and sequence TCR repertoires, to increase sequencing depth and limit assay-specific biases. For each donor, CD4 naive and CD4 memory were each given three plates, CD8 naive was given two plates, and CD8 memory was given one plate.

Healthy HIV-negative adults with no recently reported acute infections or vaccinations were included as donors. All donors were Caucasian adults living in Nashville, Tennessee, USA. CD4+ T cells were enriched by magnetic negative selection, after which naive cells were positively selected on CD45RA and the negative fraction was taken as the memory subset. Blood was collected by leukapheresis, and PBMCs were isolated by Ficoll-Histopaque density gradient centrifugation and then cryopreserved in liquid nitrogen vapor phase. Purity and quantity of every magnetically sorted T cell population were checked by analytical flow cytometry. Genomic DNA was isolated from every sorted fraction and measured by UV absorbance on a Nanodrop 2000c. Using the deep immunoSEQ assay, TCR CDR3 regions were amplified from genomic DNA by multiplex PCR. Extracted genomic DNA from each cell subset was distributed evenly across all wells of several immunoSEQ 96-well plates, and each plate was treated as a replicate. For sorted subsets, about 0.2 ug genomic DNA, equal to about 30,000 T cell genomes, was loaded into each replicate PCR. Purified libraries were measured with a Qubit 3.0 fluorometer, size-checked on a Bioanalyzer 2100, and measured again with the KAPA Library Quantification kit. Each immunoSEQ 96-well plate was sequenced on its own single-read 150-cycle Illumina NextSeq 550 flow cell. Concerning the study's data processing: Because the immunoSEQ output held only junctional sequences and lacked quality scores, the filtering could not match the filtering applied to full-length reads. To assign V/J genes and CDR3, sequences were annotated using PyIR, a Python wrapper for IgBLAST v1.9, with IMGT germline references. Any read was removed if the V/J assignment was weak (E-value above 1e-6), the CDR3 was missing, or the read contained stop codons, out-of-frame junctions, or ambiguous translated residues. V3J clonotypes were defined by identical inferred V gene, J gene, and CDR3 amino acid sequence. Percentage overlap between repertoires was computed as shared unique clonotypes divided by the size of the smaller repertoire. Richness of each repertoire was evaluated using RTK rarefaction, the Chao1 estimator, and Recon v2.1 estimates of unobserved clonotypes. Generation probabilities were computed with OLGA for all TCRbeta clonotypes obtained by the gDNA method from a handful of donors. Not all clones reach the TCRdb copy of this immuneACCESS table, which keeps in-frame sequences only. Checked studies attribute under half of the gap to unresolved V genes and leave the rest unexplained. The V and J calls and clone size were taken over from that table, and D and trimming were inferred from the DNA. The table for this sample lists more than 900,000 clones; roughly 74% of them were counted only once. The ten biggest clones cover around 0.6% of the sample.

Worth noting for this clone: Its antigen remains undetermined. No much larger clone is present one base from it, and per-base qualities are unavailable.

Summary of the overall study and its limitations: The small number of donors limited the genetic and exposure-history diversity represented. Based on pairwise subsampling, the degree of clonotype sharing among donors was expected to be affected by sequencing depth. Higher generation probabilities were observed for clonotypes shared by all four sorted-subset donors than for non-shared clonotypes. Larger estimated clonotype richness was generally found for naive subsets than for memory subsets. Only blood was sampled, and tissue TCR repertoires likely differ from those in blood. Roughly 5.2% of naive CD4, around 4% of naive CD8, approximately 2.2% of memory CD4, and around 0.42% of memory CD8 clonotypes were shared across several donors. Rarefaction of sorted-subset datasets indicated incomplete sequencing despite the large sequencing depth.

This TCR was recovered from a man aged 18 to 30 in good health. Some clones in this sample may be carry-over from other donors' samples. The source material was memory CD4+ T cells from PBMCs. The cell subset or site label of this sample denotes: CD45RA-negative fraction.

The CDR3 corresponds to CASSTRIAEETQYF. The nucleotides read TGTGCCAGTAGTACCCGGATAGCAGAAGAGACCCAGTACTTC. The rearranged segments are TRBV19 and TRBJ2-5; no confident D gene assignment can be made. Based on the germline V gene (reference sequence), the CDR1 and CDR2 sequences are LNHDA and SQIVND. V and J lose 4 bases and 3 bases, and a span of 12 bases separates them. From its cysteine to its phenylalanine, the CDR3 spans 14 amino acids. The only DNA kept is the CDR3, 42 bases in frame from the first base.